This TCR beta chain derives from a study of blood T cell repertoires in COVID-19 (dated by TCRdb to 2019 to 2021). For context, the study as a whole: Collaborator samples came from the United States, Italy and Spain and covered acute and convalescent phases of COVID-19. Samples came from the ongoing ImmuneRACE study (first 160 participants) plus 1,254 subjects from 6 global collaborators. The repertoires were released in a freely available public database intended as a resource for research on the immune response to SARS-CoV-2. The material from the prospective study consisted of cDNA or gDNA derived from T cells, B-cell-depleted T cells, or PBMCs. Sample metadata almost always included a de-identified subject ID, COVID-19 status, age in years and sex. Subjects who had been exposed to COVID-19, were actively infected with it, or had recovered from it provided the deeply sampled blood TCRbeta repertoires that made up the dataset. Where available, HLA class I and class II types were taken from metadata supplied by the sample provider and were not determined by assay-based typing. Results and caveats for the whole study, not just this receptor: The amount of clinical and demographic metadata varied by source and participant and was provided uncurated.

The germline V gene specifies WSHSY as CDR1 and SAAADI as CDR2. The CDR3 covers 16 residues, taking in both the cysteine and the phenylalanine. CDR3 DNA only is kept here, 48 bases in frame from base 1. The germline V end is reduced by 0 bases and the J end by 5 bases; junction bases left unmatched: 4. TCRbeta CDR3 regions were amplified from genomic DNA by means of the immunoSEQ Assay, a bias-controlled multiplex PCR. As for the authors' bioinformatics: The number of nucleated cells in each sample was estimated from the amplification of reference gene primers within the assay. To quantify the absolute abundance of each unique TCRbeta CDR3 rearrangement, sequence reads were collapsed and filtered. For each sample, productive Simpson clonality was calculated as the square root of Simpson's diversity index over productive rearrangements. TCRdb carries this immuneACCESS record with in-frame sequences only. Its versions omit some clonotypes, under half of them owing to an unresolved V gene in the studies checked, with the rest unexplained. The V and J calls and clone size come from that table; D and trimming were worked out from the DNA. This sample is represented by about 250,000 clones; roughly 88% of them were singletons. About 1.3% of the sample lies in the top ten.

On this clone: It has no known antigen specificity. No clone much larger than this one lies a single base away; base qualities are absent.

The collaborating institutions used their own protocols to collect whole blood in K2EDTA tubes. For TCRbeta analysis, collaborators shipped samples in one of three forms: frozen whole blood, isolated PBMCs, or DNA extracted from either of those sample types. This sequence uses TRBV10-2 and TRBJ2-1; 10 bases in the junction line up with TRBD2. The clonotype was recovered from a man older than 75 with acute or convalescent COVID-19. Sequenced input: peripheral blood. The CDR3 corresponds to CASSESGTSADNEQFF. The nucleotides are TGCGCCAGCAGTGAGTCGGGGACTAGCGCCGACAATGAGCAGTTCTTC.